These 21 T cell receptor beta chains were sequenced from one sample in a study of T cells in Graves' hyperthyroidism and ophthalmopathy. From RNA transcripts, TCR beta CDR3 regions were amplified. A first-round RT-PCR of the TCR CDR3 used the HTBI primer set. TCRdb re-called the multiplex PCR reads with MiXCR, one entry per CDR3 protein. Among 350,000 to 450,000 distinct CDR3 sequences, roughly a sixth were seen once, and the ten largest hold more than 30%. Sequencing used blood. All receptors come from a woman aged 25-40 years with Graves' hyperthyroidism that later progressed to Graves' ophthalmopathy.

This clonotype was recorded many times. The rearrangement joins TRBV2 to TRBJ1-6, with 8 bases identical to TRBD1. This CDR3 has 16 residues. Germline V CDR1 and CDR2: SNHLY, FYNNEI. V lost 6 bases, J lost 2 bases, and 6 bases stayed unmatched. The CDR3, as DNA: TGTGCCAGCAGGACGGACAGGGCGACCTATAATTCACCCCTCCACTTT. It translates to CASRTDRATYNSPLHF.

This clonotype has just a few counts. A much larger clone differs from this one at a single base, so this may be a read error. The V and J genes are TRBV6-2 or TRBV6-3 and TRBJ2-3; 7 bases are a match to TRBD2. Germline V gene lookup returns CDR1 MNHEY and CDR2 SVGEGT. The CDR3 runs to 15 residues. V dropped 0 bases and J dropped 8; count of bases not matched to a gene: 8. The CDR3 DNA reads as TGTGCCAGCAGTTACTCAGCGGGGTCGCGGGGTACGCAGTATTTT. Translation gives CASSYSAGSRGTQYF.

This clonotype appeared a few times. The chain links TRBV7-8 to TRBJ1-5, with 8 bases matching TRBD1. Trimming at V came to 2 bases and at J to 5 bases, leaving 2 bases not matched to a gene. There are 14 residues in the CDR3. Germline-derived CDR1 and CDR2 are SGHVS and FQNEAQ. CDR3 region: CASSLSGGDQPQHF. The CDR3, as DNA: TGTGCCAGCAGCTTATCAGGGGGCGATCAGCCCCAGCATTTT.

In this sample, this clonotype turned up many times. The chain combines TRBV7-9 with TRBJ2-3; 9 bases agree with TRBD2. Germline values: CDR1 SEHNR, CDR2 FQNEAQ (reference sequence). The CDR3 runs 16 residues. V was clipped by 5 bases and J by 0 bases; unmatched bases: 6. In DNA form, the CDR3 reads TGTGCCAGCAGCGTTCTAGCGGGGAGAAGCACAGATACGCAGTATTTT. Its protein is CASSVLAGRSTDTQYF.

This clonotype was counted ten times or more. The chain combines TRBV28 with TRBJ1-2; weak D call: TRBD1 (5 bases). This CDR3 is built from 12 residues. The V and J ends lost 4 bases and 2 bases respectively, with 5 bases between them. The germline V gene has CDR1 MDHEN and CDR2 SYDVKM. The CDR3 loop reads CASSSGNYGYTF. CDR3 nucleotides: TGTGCCAGCAGTTCAGGGAACTATGGCTACACCTTC.

V usage is TRBV6-2 or TRBV6-3 and J usage is TRBJ2-7; D possibly corresponds to TRBD1 (6 bases). The CDR3 loop spans 13 amino acids. In germline, CDR1 is MNHEY, CDR2 SVGEGT. Trimming left V 9 bases short and J 0 bases short, with 12 bases between. DNA of the CDR3: TGTGCCAGTAACAGGGAGAGCTCCTACGAGCAGTACTTC. Its translation is CASNRESSYEQYF.

This clonotype was counted a single time. This rearrangement joins TRBV2 to TRBJ1-2; D might be TRBD1 (6 bases). CDR1 is SNHLY and CDR2 is FYNNEI in the germline V gene. Deletions cut 1 base from V and 8 bases from J, with 17 bases between. The CDR3 is 15 residues long. The CDR3: CASSEGLSTGHGYTF. The CDR3 region has the DNA TGTGCCAGCAGTGAAGGACTTTCAACAGGGCACGGCTACACCTTC.

The genes are TRBV20-1 and TRBJ2-5, with 14 bases matching TRBD2. The germline V gene encodes CDR1 DFQATT and CDR2 SNEGSKA (reference sequence). V lost 4 bases, J lost 5 bases, and 15 bases stayed unmatched. There are 18 residues in the CDR3. CDR3 nucleotide sequence: TGCAGTGCTACCGGGACTAGCGGGAGAGGGGGTCAGGGTGAGACCCAGTACTTC. This translates into CSATGTSGRGGQGETQYF.

This clonotype was counted ten times or more. The chain links TRBV20-1 to TRBJ2-1, with TRBD2 matching over 11 bases. This CDR3 contains 14 residues. Germline V CDR1 and CDR2: DFQATT, SNEGSKA (reference sequence). V was clipped by 3 bases and J by 4 bases; unmatched bases: 2. The CDR3 here is CSARGTSGYNEQFF. The CDR3 DNA reads TGCAGTGCTAGGGGGACTAGCGGTTACAATGAGCAGTTCTTC.

This clonotype showed up many times. The CDR3: CAWSVLGNYGYTF. CDR3 nucleotide sequence: TGTGCCTGGAGTGTACTGGGCAACTATGGCTACACCTTC. The chain carries TRBV30 and TRBJ1-2; no definite D call. The germline V gene has CDR1 GTSNPN and CDR2 SVGIG (reference sequence). CDR3 length equals 13 residues. Trimming pared 0 bases from V and 2 bases from J, leaving 7 bases between.

In regard to this clonotype: At one of its ends the junction is not consistent with the germline gene, which may arise from a read error. The rearrangement joins TRBV28 to TRBJ2-7; possible D gene TRBD1, 6 bases. The CDR3 is made up of 13 amino acids. The germline CDR1 and CDR2 sequences are MDHEN and SYDVKM. The CDR3 DNA is TGTACCAGCAGTCTACAGGGCTCCTACGAGCAGTACTTC. It yields the protein CTSSLQGSYEQYF.

At least ten counts were recorded for this clonotype. The chain recombines TRBV27 with TRBJ1-5; D is undetermined. Trimming left V 6 bases short and J 6 bases short, with 12 bases between. CDR1 and CDR2 from the germline V gene are MNHEY and SMNVEV (reference sequence). CDR3 size: 13 residues. CDR3 nucleotide sequence: TGTGCCAGCAGCCAATGGGTTGGTCAGCCCCAGCATTTT. Its translation is CASSQWVGQPQHF.

At least ten counts were recorded for this clonotype. The rearrangement links TRBV11-2 to TRBJ2-3; 7 nucleotides line up with TRBD2. This CDR3 comprises 19 residues. CDR1 SGHAT and CDR2 FQNNGV come from the germline V gene. V lost 1 base and J lost 3; bases outside the gene matches: 16. The CDR3 DNA is TGTGCCAGCAGCTTAGGAGTAATTTACACGGGGGGTTCGACAGATACGCAGTATTTT. As protein: CASSLGVIYTGGSTDTQYF.

This clonotype was counted at least ten times. The V and J genes are TRBV7-9 and TRBJ2-7, with 7 bases lining up with TRBD1. Germline assignment: CDR1 SEHNR and CDR2 FQNEAQ (reference sequence). There are 15 residues in the CDR3. J gave up 2 bases and V 4 bases, and 8 bases lay outside the gene matches. The CDR3 nucleotides read TGTGCCAGCAGCTCCCCGACAGGGAACCCCTACGAGCAGTACTTC. Translated, it gives CASSSPTGNPYEQYF.

This clonotype was found many times. The CDR3 DNA reads TGTGCCAGCAGCCCGCGCCCGGCGGGAGACGCAGATACGCAGTATTTT. This sequence encodes CASSPRPAGDADTQYF. The chain carries TRBV13 and TRBJ2-3; 7 bases agree with TRBD2. Germline CDR1 PRHDT, CDR2 FYEKMQ (reference sequence). The V gene end was trimmed by 5 bases and the J gene end by 4 bases; junction bases not matched to a gene: 12. CDR3 size: 16 residues.

This clonotype occurred many times. The rearrangement joins TRBV6-1 to TRBJ2-7; 9 bases match TRBD1. The CDR3 contains 14 residues. Germline CDR1 MNHNS, CDR2 SASEGT. The junction had 7 bases not matched to a gene; V was cut back by 7 bases and J by 3 bases. The CDR3 is CASKGQGAGYEQYF. In nucleotides, the CDR3 is TGTGCCAGCAAGGGACAGGGCGCCGGCTACGAGCAGTACTTC.

The chain carries TRBV20-1 and TRBJ2-1; the match to TRBD2 covers 7 bases. Germline CDR1 reads DFQATT; CDR2 reads SNEGSKA (reference sequence). V shed 3 bases and J 3 bases; nucleotides not matched to a gene: 5. The CDR3 spans 14 residues. The chain's CDR3 is CSARERDLYNEQFF. The DNA for the CDR3 is TGCAGTGCTAGGGAGCGGGATCTCTACAATGAGCAGTTCTTC.

This clonotype was seen a few times. The rearrangement links TRBV24-1 to TRBJ2-2, with 12 positions matching TRBD1. The V gene end was trimmed by 5 bases and the J gene end by 6 bases; junction bases not matched to a gene: 9. The CDR3 is 17 amino acids. The germline V gene has CDR1 KGHDR and CDR2 SFDVKD. The CDR3 reads CATSAPPGQGAAGELFF. The CDR3 nucleotides read TGTGCCACCAGTGCACCGCCGGGACAGGGGGCGGCCGGGGAGCTGTTTTTT.

There are many counts of this clonotype. The V and J genes are TRBV5-5 and TRBJ1-1, with TRBD1 matching 10 bases. Germline CDR1 is SGHKS and CDR2 is YYEKEE (reference sequence). The CDR3 has 15 amino acids. V lost 2 bases to trimming and J lost 3 bases; unmatched junction nucleotides: 4. CDR3 region: CASSFWTGGYTEAFF. CDR3 DNA: TGTGCCAGCAGCTTTTGGACAGGGGGATACACTGAAGCTTTCTTT.

Note on this clonotype: A much larger clone differs from this one at a single base, so this may be a read error. The chain is built from TRBV29-1 and TRBJ2-3; D is unresolved. The CDR3 sequence is 13 residues long. V was cut by 4 bases and J by 2 bases, with 10 bases left in between. Germline assignment: CDR1 SQVTM and CDR2 ANQGSEA. The CDR3 bases are TGCAGCGTTGCACTTCGGCCCACAGATACGCAGTATTTT. As protein: CSVALRPTDTQYF.

This clonotype was counted at least ten times. This chain joins TRBV10-3 and TRBJ2-2; D might be TRBD1 or TRBD2, each matching 5 bases. CDR1 ENHRY and CDR2 SYGVKD come from the germline V gene. V was trimmed by 2 bases and J by 5 bases, leaving 6 bases between them. The CDR3 runs 13 residues. The CDR3 here is CAISEEGTGELFF. The CDR3 DNA reads as TGTGCCATCAGTGAGGAGGGGACCGGGGAGCTGTTTTTT.